This T cell receptor (beta chain) was obtained from a study of glioma-infiltrating T cells. Study context: Sequencing aimed for roughly 4.5- to 11-fold coverage of roughly one million peripheral T cells. Study results and limitations: Signature shared blood CDR3 motifs were enriched in low-divergence and depleted in high-divergence patients.

The V gene's germline CDR1 is MNHEY and CDR2 SMNVEV (reference sequence). The CDR3 spans 13 residues. V lost 5 bases to trimming and J lost 7 bases, with 12 bases between them. Amplification of TCR alpha and beta CDR3 regions from RNA used iRepertoire nested multiplex PCR. TCRdb reanalysed the multiplex PCR reads using MiXCR and keeps one entry per CDR3 protein. The sample consists of a few hundred thousand distinct CDR3 sequences, approximately 42% of them appearing once. The table lists this clonotype with many counts. No antigen is known for it. This rearrangement joins TRBV27 to TRBJ1-5; D perhaps matches TRBD1 (6 bases). The receptor was derived from a human donor with low-grade glioma or glioblastoma, undergoing nonglioma brain surgery, or in good health (not recorded which). Sequenced: glioma tissue, nonneoplastic brain tissue, or PBMCs (not recorded which). In DNA form, the CDR3 reads TGTGCCAGCAGTGAACCGGGACACCAGCCCCAGCATTTT. Its protein product is CASSEPGHQPQHF.